Listed below are T cell receptor beta chains from one sample, sequenced in a study of shared clonotypes between healthy human individuals. Libraries were prepared by immunoSEQ multiplex PCR; TCRdb keeps only in-frame clonotypes and omits some of them. The table lists about 330,000 clones, roughly 70% of them singletons. Source material: memory CD4+ T cells sorted from blood. All receptors derive from a man aged 30 to 45 in good health. CDR3s include the opening cysteine and the closing phenylalanine or tryptophan. The D gene is left open where the match is weak. The size of a clone is reported for some rows only, either as once, few or many, or as a class for expanded clones.

j_call	d_call	v_call	clone_size	cdr3_aa	cdr3_nt
TRBJ1-5	-	TRBV7-2	many	CASSPLGRREPQHF	TGTGCCAGCAGCCCCCTGGGGAGGAGGGAGCCCCAGCATTTT
TRBJ1-4	-	TRBV6-6	-	CASSPGSEKLFF	TGTGCCAGCAGCCCCGGTTCTGAAAAACTGTTTTTT
TRBJ1-1	TRBD1	TRBV10-3	-	CALWGGQGTEAFF	TGTGCCCTTTGGGGGGGACAGGGGACTGAAGCTTTCTTT
TRBJ2-5	-	TRBV5-4	-	CASRFNSQETQYF	TGTGCCAGCCGTTTTAATTCTCAAGAGACCCAGTACTTC
TRBJ2-5	-	TRBV27	-	CASSFSSGVETQYF	TGTGCCAGCAGCTTCTCGTCGGGGGTAGAGACCCAGTACTTC
TRBJ2-5	TRBD1	TRBV6-1	once	CASSRDRQETQYF	TGTGCCAGTTCTAGGGACAGACAAGAGACCCAGTACTTC
TRBJ1-5	-	TRBV6-5	few	CASSSTVNQPQHF	TGTGCCAGCAGTTCTACAGTCAATCAGCCCCAGCATTTT
TRBJ1-4	-	TRBV19	-	CASSIGGLQNEKLFF	TGTGCCAGTAGTATCGGGGGGCTACAGAATGAAAAACTGTTTTTT
TRBJ2-5	TRBD1	TRBV5-5	-	CASSRDISRGLQETQYF	TGTGCCAGCAGCCGCGATATAAGCAGGGGGCTTCAAGAGACCCAGTACTTC
TRBJ1-4	TRBD1	TRBV29-1	-	CSVAGTGLGEKLFF	TGCAGCGTTGCGGGGACAGGGCTAGGAGAAAAACTGTTTTTT
TRBJ2-3	-	TRBV29-1	-	CSVVGSSVGHTQYF	TGCAGCGTTGTAGGATCGTCAGTGGGGCATACGCAGTATTTT
TRBJ2-3	-	TRBV4-1	-	CASSQERMGAGTDTQYF	TGCGCCAGCAGCCAAGAGAGGATGGGGGCTGGCACAGATACGCAGTATTTT
TRBJ2-1	TRBD1	TRBV4-1	few	CASSQPTRDRVNEQFF	TGCGCCAGCAGCCAACCCACCCGGGACAGGGTTAATGAGCAGTTCTTC
TRBJ2-7	TRBD1	TRBV7-6	-	CASSLGVGGQGSEQYF	TGTGCCAGCAGCTTAGGGGTCGGAGGACAGGGTTCCGAGCAGTACTTC
TRBJ2-1	TRBD2	TRBV10-1	-	CASSILAGGAQFF	TGCGCCAGCAGTATCCTAGCGGGAGGAGCGCAGTTCTTC
TRBJ2-7	-	TRBV5-1	-	CASSFDSEFYEQYF	TGCGCCAGCAGCTTTGACAGCGAGTTCTACGAGCAGTACTTC
TRBJ2-7	TRBD1	TRBV5-5	-	CASSQSEDRGYEQYF	TGTGCCAGCAGCCAAAGTGAGGACAGGGGCTACGAGCAGTACTTC
TRBJ2-2	-	TRBV7-9	-	CASSSRTKTNTGELFF	TGTGCCAGCAGCTCCCGGACCAAAACCAACACCGGGGAGCTGTTTTTT
TRBJ1-2	-	TRBV12-1	-	CASSRRTGVSYGYTF	TGTGCCAGCAGCCGAAGGACAGGGGTTAGCTATGGCTACACCTTC
TRBJ1-1	-	TRBV2	-	CASTKGQGHTEAFF	TGTGCCAGCACTAAGGGGCAGGGACACACTGAAGCTTTCTTT
TRBJ1-1	-	TRBV9	-	CASSVDPENTEAFF	TGTGCCAGCAGCGTAGATCCGGAGAACACTGAAGCTTTCTTT
TRBJ2-3	-	TRBV7-2	-	CASSRDHKSDTQYF	TGTGCCAGCAGCCGGGACCATAAGTCAGATACGCAGTATTTT
TRBJ2-3	-	TRBV4-2	few	CASSQGPTDTQYF	TGTGCCAGCAGCCAAGGTCCCACAGATACGCAGTATTTT
TRBJ2-1	TRBD2	TRBV4-2	-	CASSQGTSGSKEQFF	TGTGCCAGCAGCCAAGGGACTAGCGGGAGTAAGGAGCAGTTCTTC
TRBJ2-1	TRBD2	TRBV27	once	CASSLSAGGAYNEQFF	TGTGCCAGCAGTTTATCTGCGGGAGGGGCCTACAATGAGCAGTTCTTC
TRBJ1-5	-	TRBV19	-	CASSISGSPQHF	TGTGCCAGTAGTATTTCAGGGTCTCCCCAGCATTTT
TRBJ2-2	-	TRBV19	-	CASIGRSDTGELFF	TGTGCCAGTATCGGGCGATCGGACACCGGGGAGCTGTTTTTT
TRBJ2-1	-	TRBV5-1	-	CASSLGGAWFF	TGCGCCAGCAGCTTGGGCGGCGCTTGGTTCTTC
TRBJ1-1	-	TRBV6-6	-	CASSSAQLASEAFF	TGTGCCAGCAGTTCCGCCCAACTAGCCTCTGAAGCTTTCTTT
TRBJ1-3	-	TRBV6-1	-	CASSEAGRYGNTIYF	TGTGCCAGCAGTGAAGCTGGTAGATATGGAAACACCATATATTTT
TRBJ2-7	-	TRBV7-6	-	CASSLTRRLDEQYF	TGTGCCAGCAGCTTAACCCGCCGCCTGGACGAGCAGTACTTC
TRBJ2-7	TRBD2	TRBV7-9	-	CASSLVRGYSYEQYF	TGTGCCAGCAGCTTGGTGCGGGGGTACTCCTACGAGCAGTACTTC
TRBJ2-7	-	TRBV2	many	CASRDLVLSPYEQYF	TGTGCCAGCAGGGACCTAGTCTTATCCCCCTACGAGCAGTACTTC
TRBJ2-3	-	TRBV2	-	CASRGQTGTDTQYF	TGTGCCAGCAGGGGCCAGACAGGCACAGATACGCAGTATTTT
TRBJ2-1	TRBD2	TRBV7-7	-	CASSLVKLAGENEQFF	TGTGCTAGCAGCTTAGTCAAACTAGCGGGAGAGAATGAGCAGTTCTTC
TRBJ2-3	TRBD2	TRBV14	once	CASSPVAGARSDTQYF	TGTGCCAGCAGCCCGGTAGCGGGAGCGAGGTCAGATACGCAGTATTTT
TRBJ2-5	-	TRBV5-1	-	CASSLVSGEETQYF	TGCGCCAGCAGCTTGGTCTCTGGGGAAGAGACCCAGTACTTC
TRBJ1-3	-	TRBV9	-	CASSVDLGAGNTIYF	TGTGCCAGCAGCGTAGACCTGGGGGCAGGAAACACCATATATTTT
TRBJ1-1	-	TRBV6-1	-	CASNQGLEAFF	TGTGCCAGCAACCAGGGGCTTGAAGCTTTCTTT
TRBJ2-3	TRBD1	TRBV18	once	CASPPTTGGADTQYF	TGTGCCAGCCCACCAACTACAGGGGGCGCAGATACGCAGTATTTT
TRBJ1-2	-	TRBV6-1	-	CASSEGWIGYTF	TGTGCCAGCAGTGAAGGGTGGATTGGCTACACCTTC
TRBJ2-4	TRBD2	TRBV2	-	CASSPNGPLAGSFF	TGTGCCAGCAGTCCCAATGGGCCCCTAGCGGGATCATTCTTC
TRBJ1-2	TRBD1	TRBV6-6	few	CASIGQEGSYTF	TGTGCCAGCATCGGACAGGAGGGGAGCTACACCTTC
TRBJ2-7	TRBD1	TRBV28	-	CASSYFYSGTGYSYEQYF	TGTGCCAGCAGTTATTTCTATTCCGGGACAGGCTACTCCTACGAGCAGTACTTC
TRBJ1-5	-	TRBV18	-	CASSPGIGNQPQHF	TGTGCCAGCTCACCAGGGATTGGCAATCAGCCCCAGCATTTT
TRBJ2-1	TRBD2	TRBV14	-	CASSRAGASGVYNEQFF	TGTGCCAGCAGCCGGGCGGGGGCTAGCGGGGTCTACAATGAGCAGTTCTTC
TRBJ1-5	TRBD1	TRBV4-1	many	CASSQPGQGPNQPQHF	TGCGCCAGCAGCCAGCCGGGACAGGGCCCCAATCAGCCCCAGCATTTT
TRBJ2-3	-	TRBV6-1	-	CASIRFRGGTDTQYF	TGTGCCAGCATCAGGTTTCGGGGCGGGACAGATACGCAGTATTTT
TRBJ2-5	-	TRBV7-2	few	CASSLASGQETQYF	TGTGCCAGCAGCTTAGCTAGCGGTCAAGAGACCCAGTACTTC
TRBJ2-1	-	TRBV4-1	-	CASSQTGDSYNEQFF	TGCGCCAGCAGCCAGACAGGTGACTCCTACAATGAGCAGTTCTTC